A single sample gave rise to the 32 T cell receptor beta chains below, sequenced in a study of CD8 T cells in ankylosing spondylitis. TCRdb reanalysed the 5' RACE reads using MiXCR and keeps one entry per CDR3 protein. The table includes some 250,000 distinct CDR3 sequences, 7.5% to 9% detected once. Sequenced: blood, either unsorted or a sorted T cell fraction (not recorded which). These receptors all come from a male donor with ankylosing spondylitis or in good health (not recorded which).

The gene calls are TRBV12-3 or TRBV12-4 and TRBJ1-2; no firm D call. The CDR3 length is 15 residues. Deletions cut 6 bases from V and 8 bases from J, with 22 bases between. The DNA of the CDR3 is TGTGCCAGCAGACCCCTAGACGGCCTGCCGGAGGGCTACACCTTC. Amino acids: CASRPLDGLPEGYTF.

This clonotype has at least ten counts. The CDR3 DNA is TGTGCCAGCAGCTTAGAGGGGGTAAGCAATCAGCCCCAGCATTTT. Encoded protein: CASSLEGVSNQPQHF. This chain connects TRBV7-9 to TRBJ1-5, with TRBD1 as a possible D gene (6 bases). The germline V and J ends were trimmed by 1 base and 1 base, with 8 bases remaining between them. Per the germline V gene, CDR1 is SEHNR and CDR2 is FQNEAQ (reference sequence). This CDR3 has 15 residues.

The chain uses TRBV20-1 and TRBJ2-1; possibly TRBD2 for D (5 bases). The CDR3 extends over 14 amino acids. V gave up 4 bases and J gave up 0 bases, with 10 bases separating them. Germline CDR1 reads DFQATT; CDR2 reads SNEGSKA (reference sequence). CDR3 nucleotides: TGCAGTGCTATGTACGGGGTCTCCTACAATGAGCAGTTCTTC. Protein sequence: CSAMYGVSYNEQFF.

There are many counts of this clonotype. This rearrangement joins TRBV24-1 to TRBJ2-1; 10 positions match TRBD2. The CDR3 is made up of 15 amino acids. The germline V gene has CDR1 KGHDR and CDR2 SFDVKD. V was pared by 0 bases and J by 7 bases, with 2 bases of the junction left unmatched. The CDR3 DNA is TGTGCCACCAGTGATTTGTCTAGCGGGAGAAATGAGCAGTTCTTC. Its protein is CATSDLSSGRNEQFF.

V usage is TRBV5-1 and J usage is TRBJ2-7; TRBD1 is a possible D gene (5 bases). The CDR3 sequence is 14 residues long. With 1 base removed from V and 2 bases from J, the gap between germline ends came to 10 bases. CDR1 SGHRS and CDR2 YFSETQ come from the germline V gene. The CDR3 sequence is CASSLTKGPYEQYF. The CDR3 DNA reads TGCGCCAGCAGCTTGACGAAGGGGCCCTACGAGCAGTACTTC.

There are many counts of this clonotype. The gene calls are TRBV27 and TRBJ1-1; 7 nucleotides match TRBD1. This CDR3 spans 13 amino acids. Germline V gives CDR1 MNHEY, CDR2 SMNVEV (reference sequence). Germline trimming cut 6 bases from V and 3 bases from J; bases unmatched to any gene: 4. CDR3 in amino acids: CASREGAYTEAFF. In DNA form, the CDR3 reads TGTGCCAGCAGAGAGGGGGCTTACACTGAAGCTTTCTTT.

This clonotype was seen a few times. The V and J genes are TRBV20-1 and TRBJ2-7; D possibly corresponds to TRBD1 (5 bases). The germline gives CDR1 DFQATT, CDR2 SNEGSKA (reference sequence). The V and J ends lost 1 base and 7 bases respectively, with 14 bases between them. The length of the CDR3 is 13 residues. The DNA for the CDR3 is TGCAGTGCTAGAGGGGTTGCAGGGTTTGAGCAGTACTTC. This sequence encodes CSARGVAGFEQYF.

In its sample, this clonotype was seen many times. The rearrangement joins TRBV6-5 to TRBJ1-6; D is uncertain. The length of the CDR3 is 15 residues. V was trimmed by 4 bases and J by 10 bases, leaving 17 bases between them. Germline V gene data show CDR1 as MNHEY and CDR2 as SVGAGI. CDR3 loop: CASSFPGPHPSPLHF. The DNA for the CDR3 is TGTGCCAGCAGTTTCCCCGGGCCCCATCCCTCACCCCTCCACTTT.

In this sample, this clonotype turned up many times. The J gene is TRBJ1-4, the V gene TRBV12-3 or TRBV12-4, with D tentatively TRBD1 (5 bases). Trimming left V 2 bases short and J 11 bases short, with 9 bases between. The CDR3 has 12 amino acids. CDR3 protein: CASSLLEGKLFF. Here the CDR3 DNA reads TGTGCCAGCAGTTTACTGGAGGGGAAACTGTTTTTT.

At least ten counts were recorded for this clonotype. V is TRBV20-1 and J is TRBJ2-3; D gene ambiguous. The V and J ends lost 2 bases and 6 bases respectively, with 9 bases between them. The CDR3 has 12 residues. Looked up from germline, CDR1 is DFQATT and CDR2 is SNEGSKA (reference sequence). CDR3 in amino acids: CSARPKLDTQYF. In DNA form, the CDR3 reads TGCAGTGCTAGACCGAAGTTGGATACGCAGTATTTT.

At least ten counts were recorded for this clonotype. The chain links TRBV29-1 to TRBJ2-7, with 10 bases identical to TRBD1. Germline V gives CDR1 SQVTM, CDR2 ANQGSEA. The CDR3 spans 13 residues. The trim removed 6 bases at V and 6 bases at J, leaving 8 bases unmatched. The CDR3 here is CSVLRDRGGEQYF. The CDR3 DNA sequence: TGCAGCGTCCTCAGGGACAGGGGTGGCGAGCAGTACTTC.

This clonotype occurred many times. CDR3 protein: CASSLGQYTEAFF. CDR3 in DNA: TGTGCCAGCAGTTTGGGACAGTACACTGAAGCTTTCTTT. The chain has TRBV12-3 or TRBV12-4 and TRBJ1-1; TRBD1 agrees at 7 bases. The CDR3 has 13 amino acids. Trimming removed 3 bases from V and 3 bases from J; junction bases left unmatched: 1.

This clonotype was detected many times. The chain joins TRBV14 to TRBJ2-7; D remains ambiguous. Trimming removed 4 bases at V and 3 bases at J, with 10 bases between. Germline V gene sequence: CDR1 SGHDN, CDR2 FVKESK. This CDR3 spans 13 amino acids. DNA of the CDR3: TGTGCCAGCAGCCCCATCTCTATCTACGAGCAGTACTTC. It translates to CASSPISIYEQYF.

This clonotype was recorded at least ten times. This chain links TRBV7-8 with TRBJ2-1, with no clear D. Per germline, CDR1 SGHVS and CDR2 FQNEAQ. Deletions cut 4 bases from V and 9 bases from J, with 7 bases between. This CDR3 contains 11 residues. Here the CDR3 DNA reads TGTGCCAGCAGCTCCCCGGGTGAGCAGTTCTTC. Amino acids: CASSSPGEQFF.

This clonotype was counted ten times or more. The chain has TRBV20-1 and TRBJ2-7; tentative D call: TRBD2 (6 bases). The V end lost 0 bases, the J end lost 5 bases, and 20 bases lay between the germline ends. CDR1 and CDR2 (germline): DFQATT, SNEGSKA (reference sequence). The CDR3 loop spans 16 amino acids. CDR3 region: CSARDYTRLEVDEQYF. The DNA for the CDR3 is TGCAGTGCTAGAGATTACACGAGACTAGAAGTTGACGAGCAGTACTTC.

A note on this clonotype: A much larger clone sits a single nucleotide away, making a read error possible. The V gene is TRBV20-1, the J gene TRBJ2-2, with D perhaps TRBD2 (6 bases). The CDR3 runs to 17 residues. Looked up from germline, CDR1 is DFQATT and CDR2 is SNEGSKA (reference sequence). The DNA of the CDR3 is TGCAGAGCTAGAGACCGAGAGGGACTCTTTAACACCGGGGAGCTGTTTTTT. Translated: CRARDREGLFNTGELFF.

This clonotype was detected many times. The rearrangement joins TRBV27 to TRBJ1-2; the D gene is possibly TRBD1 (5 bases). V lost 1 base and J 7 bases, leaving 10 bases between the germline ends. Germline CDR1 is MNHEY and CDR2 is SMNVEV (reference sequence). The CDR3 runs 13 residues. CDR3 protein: CASSLWRGSGYTF. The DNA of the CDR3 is TGTGCCAGCAGTTTATGGCGGGGGTCTGGCTACACCTTC.

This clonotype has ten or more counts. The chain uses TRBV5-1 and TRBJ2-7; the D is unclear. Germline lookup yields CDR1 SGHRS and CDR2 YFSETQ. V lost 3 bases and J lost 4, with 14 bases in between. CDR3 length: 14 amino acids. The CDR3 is CASSYDLYGYEQYF. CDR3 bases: TGCGCCAGCAGCTATGACCTATACGGGTACGAGCAGTACTTC.

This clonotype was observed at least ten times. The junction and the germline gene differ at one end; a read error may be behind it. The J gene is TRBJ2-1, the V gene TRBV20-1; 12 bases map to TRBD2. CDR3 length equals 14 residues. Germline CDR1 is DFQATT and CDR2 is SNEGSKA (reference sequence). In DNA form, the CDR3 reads TGCAGCGCTAGCGGGAGGGCTGCCTACAATGAGCAGTTCTTC. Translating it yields CSASGRAAYNEQFF.

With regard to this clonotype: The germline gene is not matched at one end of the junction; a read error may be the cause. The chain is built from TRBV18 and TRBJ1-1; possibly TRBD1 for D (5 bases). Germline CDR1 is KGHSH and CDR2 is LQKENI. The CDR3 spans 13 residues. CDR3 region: CPSSPGGGTEAFF. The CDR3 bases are TGTCCCAGCTCACCGGGGGGTGGGACTGAAGCTTTCTTT.

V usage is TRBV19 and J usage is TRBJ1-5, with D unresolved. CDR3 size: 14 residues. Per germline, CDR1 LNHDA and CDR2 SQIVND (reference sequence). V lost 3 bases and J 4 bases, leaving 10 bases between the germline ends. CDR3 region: CASSIGSPNQPQHF. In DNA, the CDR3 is TGTGCCAGTAGTATTGGCAGCCCTAATCAGCCCCAGCATTTT.

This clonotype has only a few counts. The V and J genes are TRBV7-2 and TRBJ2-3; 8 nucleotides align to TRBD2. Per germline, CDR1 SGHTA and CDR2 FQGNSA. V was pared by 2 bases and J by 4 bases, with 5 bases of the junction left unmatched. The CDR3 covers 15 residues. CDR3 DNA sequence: TGTGCCAGCAGCTTATTCGGGGGGGGGCCAGATACGCAGTATTTT. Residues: CASSLFGGGPDTQYF.

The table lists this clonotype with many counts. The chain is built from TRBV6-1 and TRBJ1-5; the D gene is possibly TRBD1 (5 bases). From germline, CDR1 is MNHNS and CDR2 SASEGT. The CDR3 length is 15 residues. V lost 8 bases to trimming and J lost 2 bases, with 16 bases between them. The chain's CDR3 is CASRYNLGGNQPQHF. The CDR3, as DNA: TGTGCCAGCCGGTATAACCTAGGGGGCAATCAGCCCCAGCATTTT.

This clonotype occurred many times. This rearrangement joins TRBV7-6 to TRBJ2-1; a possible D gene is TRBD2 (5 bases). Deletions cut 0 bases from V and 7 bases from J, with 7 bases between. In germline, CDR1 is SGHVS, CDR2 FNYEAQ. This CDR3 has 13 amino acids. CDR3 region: CASSLAGVNEQFF. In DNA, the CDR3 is TGTGCCAGCAGCTTAGCGGGAGTAAATGAGCAGTTCTTC.

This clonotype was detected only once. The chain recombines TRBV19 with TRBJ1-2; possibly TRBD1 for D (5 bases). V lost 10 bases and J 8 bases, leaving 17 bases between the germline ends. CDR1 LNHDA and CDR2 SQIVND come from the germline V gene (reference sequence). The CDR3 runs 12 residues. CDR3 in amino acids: CATEPGSGGYTF. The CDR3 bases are TGTGCCACCGAACCAGGGTCCGGGGGCTACACCTTC. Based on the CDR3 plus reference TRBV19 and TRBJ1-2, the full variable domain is DGGITQSPKYLFRKEGQNVTLSCEQNLNHDAMYWYRQDPGQGLRLIYYSQIVNDFQKGDIAEGYSVSREKKESFPLTVTSAQKNPTAFYLCATEPGSGGYTFGSGTRLTVV.

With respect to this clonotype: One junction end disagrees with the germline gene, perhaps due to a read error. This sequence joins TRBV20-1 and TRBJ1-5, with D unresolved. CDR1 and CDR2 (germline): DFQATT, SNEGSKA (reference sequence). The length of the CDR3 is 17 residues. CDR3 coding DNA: TGCTGTGCTAGCGCCGTCCACCAAGGGCTTAGCAATCAGCCCCAGCATTTT. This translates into CCASAVHQGLSNQPQHF.

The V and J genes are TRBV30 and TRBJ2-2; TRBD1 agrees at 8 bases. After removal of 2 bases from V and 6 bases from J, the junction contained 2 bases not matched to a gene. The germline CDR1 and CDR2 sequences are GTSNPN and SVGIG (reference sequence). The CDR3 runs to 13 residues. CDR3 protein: CAWSQGAAGELFF. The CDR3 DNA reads TGTGCCTGGAGTCAGGGGGCTGCCGGGGAGCTGTTTTTT.

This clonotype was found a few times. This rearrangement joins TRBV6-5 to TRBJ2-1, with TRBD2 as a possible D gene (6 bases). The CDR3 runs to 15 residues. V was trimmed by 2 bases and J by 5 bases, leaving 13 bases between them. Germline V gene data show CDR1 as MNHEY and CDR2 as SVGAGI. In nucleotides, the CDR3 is TGTGCCAGCAGTTACGTGGGAGGACACAACAATGAGCAGTTCTTC. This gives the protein CASSYVGGHNNEQFF.

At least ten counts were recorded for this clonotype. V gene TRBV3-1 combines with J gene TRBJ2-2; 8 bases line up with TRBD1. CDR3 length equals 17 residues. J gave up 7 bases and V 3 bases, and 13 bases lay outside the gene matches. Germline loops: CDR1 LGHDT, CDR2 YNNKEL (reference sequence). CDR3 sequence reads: CASSQGTFDRGNGELFF. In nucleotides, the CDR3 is TGTGCCAGCAGCCAGGGAACCTTCGACAGGGGAAACGGGGAGCTGTTTTTT.

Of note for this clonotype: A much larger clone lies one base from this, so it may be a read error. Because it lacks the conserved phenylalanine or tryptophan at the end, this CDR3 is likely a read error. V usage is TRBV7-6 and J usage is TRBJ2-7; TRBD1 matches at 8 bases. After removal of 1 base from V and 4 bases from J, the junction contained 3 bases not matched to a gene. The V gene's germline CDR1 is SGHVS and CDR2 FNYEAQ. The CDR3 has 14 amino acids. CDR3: CASSLGQGLYEQYL. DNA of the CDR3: TGTGCCAGCAGCTTAGGACAGGGGTTATACGAGCAGTACCTC.

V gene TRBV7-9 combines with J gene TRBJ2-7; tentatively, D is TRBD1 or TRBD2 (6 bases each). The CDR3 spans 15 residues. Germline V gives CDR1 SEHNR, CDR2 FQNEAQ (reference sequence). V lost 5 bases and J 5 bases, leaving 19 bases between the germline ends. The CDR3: CASSNFPGGRNEQYF. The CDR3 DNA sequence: TGTGCCAGCAGCAATTTCCCCGGGGGCCGCAACGAGCAGTACTTC.

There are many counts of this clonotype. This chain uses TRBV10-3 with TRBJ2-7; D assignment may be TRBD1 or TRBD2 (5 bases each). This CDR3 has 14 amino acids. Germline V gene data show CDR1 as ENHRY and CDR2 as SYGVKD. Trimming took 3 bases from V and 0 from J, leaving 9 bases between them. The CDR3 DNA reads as TGTGCCATCAGTGACCGGGACGGCTCCTACGAGCAGTACTTC. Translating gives CAISDRDGSYEQYF.